The sequence of this T cell receptor beta chain was determined in a study of blood T cell repertoires in COVID-19. Residents of 24 US areas, aged about 18 to 95 years, made up the participants. This clone was counted only a few times. In the original processing: Amplification with reference gene primers provided the estimates of nucleated cell counts. TCRdb keeps only in-frame clones here, not all; method: immunoSEQ multiplex PCR. The V and J calls and the clone size are those of that table, but D and trimming were determined from the DNA. The sample contains 300,000 to 400,000 clones, 85% to 90% of which appear only once. The ends were cut back, 4 bases at V and 5 bases at J, with 5 bases in the middle. The CDR3 is made up of 12 amino acids. CDR1 SEHNR and CDR2 FQNEAQ come from the germline V gene (reference sequence).

The V and J genes are TRBV7-9 and TRBJ1-4; D not certain. Specimen: PBMCs or T cells enriched from blood (not recorded which). The TCR originated in a man aged 18 to 30 who had recovered from COVID-19. As DNA, the CDR3 is TGTGCCAGCAGCTCCCAGAATGAAAAACTGTTTTTT. The encoded protein is CASSSQNEKLFF.